The 2 T cell receptor beta chains below were found in one sample sequenced in a study of shared clonotypes between healthy human individuals. Sequencing was performed with immunoSEQ multiplex PCR; in TCRdb, only in-frame clones are kept and a portion is missing. The sample holds some 2.4 million clones, approximately 93% seen once. Sequencing was carried out using naive CD4+ T cells from PBMCs. The subset here: CD45RA+ positively selected. These receptors all stem from a young man in good health. Some clones in this sample may be carry-over from other donors' samples.

The chain uses TRBV6-6 and TRBJ1-4; D unclear. This CDR3 spans 15 amino acids. The V and J ends lost 2 bases and 1 base respectively, with 8 bases between them. The V gene's germline CDR1 is MNHNY and CDR2 SVGAGI (reference sequence). The CDR3 loop is CASSYSGETNEKLFF. CDR3 coding DNA: TGTGCCAGCAGTTACAGCGGGGAAACTAATGAAAAACTGTTTTTT.

This clone has a single count. This chain joins TRBV27 and TRBJ2-2; a possible D gene is TRBD1 (5 bases). Trimming stripped 5 bases from V and 2 bases from J, with 12 bases between. This CDR3 comprises 15 residues. The germline V gene encodes CDR1 MNHEY and CDR2 SMNVEV (reference sequence). Here the CDR3 reads CASSIVRVNTGELFF. The CDR3 nucleotides are TGTGCCAGCAGTATTGTCAGGGTAAACACCGGGGAGCTGTTTTTT.